There are a few counts of the clone carrying this T cell receptor beta chain. The target antigen is unknown. The record originates from a study of cytomegalovirus exposure and HLA in healthy donors. Findings and limits, study-wide: In a later analysis, at a false discovery rate of 0.05, about 17,000 TCR beta sequences matched HLA alleles. HLA-A and HLA-B allele assignments for most subjects were reportedly predicted accurately using TCR beta sequences. The productive fraction for most TCR beta V segments was about 90% or about 30% in an earlier analysis.

PCR was performed using 60 Vbeta and 13 Jbeta primers. Repertoires were generated with immunoSEQ multiplex PCR, while TCRdb's copy carries only in-frame clones and drops some. The repertoire holds about 190,000 clones, with 70% to 90% as singletons. This CDR3 has 14 residues. Per the germline V gene, CDR1 is LGHNA and CDR2 is YNFKEQ. The ends were cut back, 0 bases at V and 6 bases at J, with 10 bases in the middle. V usage is TRBV4-2 and J usage is TRBJ2-3; no definite D call. The sequence was obtained from a woman between 18 and 30 years old in good health and CMV-seronegative. The specimen sequenced was PBMCs. CDR3: CASSQDQVSDTQYF. In DNA, the CDR3 is TGTGCCAGCAGCCAAGACCAGGTTTCGGATACGCAGTATTTT.